The 7 T cell receptor beta chains given below trace back to one sample, sequenced in a study of early T cells in non-severe SARS-CoV-2 infection (dated by TCRdb to about 2021). Libraries were made using 5' RACE. Sequencing relied on a NextSeq 500. Through fastp at Q25 and MiXCR, TCRdb rebuilt clones from the public reads, retaining in-frame beta chains. Under each unique CDR3 protein, matching rows form one entry showing the most common genes and DNA. The sample data list some 55,000 distinct CDR3 sequences, and roughly 12% of these were observed just once. The top ten constitute 2.5% to 3% of the sample. Source material: whole blood. These receptors originate from an adult who was a healthcare worker with PCR-confirmed SARS-CoV-2 infection or an uninfected control (not recorded which).

J is TRBJ2-3 and V is TRBV5-1; possible D gene TRBD1, 6 bases. The germline V gene has CDR1 SGHRS and CDR2 YFSETQ. The CDR3 runs to 15 residues. Trimming left V 3 bases short and J 0 bases short, with 11 bases between. CDR3 protein: CASSYRASSTDTQYF. CDR3 sequence (DNA): TGCGCCAGCAGCTACAGGGCATCTAGCACAGATACGCAGTATTTT.

The gene calls are TRBV5-1 and TRBJ2-7; no definite D call. This CDR3 is built from 15 residues. The germline V and J ends were trimmed by 2 bases and 3 bases, with 15 bases remaining between them. The V gene's germline CDR1 is SGHRS and CDR2 YFSETQ. The CDR3 nucleotides read TGCGCCAGCAGCTTCACGGTCCGGGCCCACTACGAGCAGTACTTC. It yields the protein CASSFTVRAHYEQYF.

At least ten counts were recorded for this clonotype. V usage is TRBV3-1 and J usage is TRBJ2-3; D is tentatively TRBD1 or TRBD2 (6 bases each). In germline, CDR1 is LGHDT, CDR2 YNNKEL (reference sequence). V was cut by 0 bases and J by 8 bases, with 18 bases left in between. CDR3 length equals 16 residues. In DNA, the CDR3 is TGTGCCAGCAGCCAAGATCACCGGGGGCTGGTTGGTACGCAGTATTTT. Amino acid sequence: CASSQDHRGLVGTQYF.

In its sample, this clonotype was seen many times. Mismatch with germline at one junction end may stem from a read error. The V and J genes are TRBV27 and TRBJ2-3; D unresolved. Germline CDR1 MNHEY, CDR2 SMNVEV (reference sequence). CDR3 length equals 12 residues. The CDR3, as DNA: TGTGCCAGCAGCCGAAACCCCCCTGGGGTGGATTTT. Its protein product is CASSRNPPGVDF.

V and J are TRBV15 and TRBJ2-5; possible D gene TRBD1, 6 bases. The ends were cut back, 7 bases at V and 1 base at J, with 10 bases in the middle. Germline CDR1 is LNHNV and CDR2 is YYDKDF (reference sequence). There are 13 residues in the CDR3. CDR3 loop: CATTDRTQETQYF. The CDR3 DNA reads as TGTGCCACCACGGACAGAACCCAAGAGACCCAGTACTTC.

This clonotype came up many times. The rearrangement links TRBV27 to TRBJ2-1; TRBD2 matches at 9 bases. V gave up 7 bases and J gave up 9 bases; unmatched junction bases: 16. There are 16 residues in the CDR3. The germline V gene encodes CDR1 MNHEY and CDR2 SMNVEV (reference sequence). DNA for the CDR3: TGTGCCAGCAACACCCTGGGTAGCGGGAGTATTGGTGAGCAGTTCTTC. It specifies CASNTLGSGSIGEQFF.

This chain joins TRBV20-1 and TRBJ2-7; TRBD2 matches 11 bases. Germline V CDR1 and CDR2: DFQATT, SNEGSKA (reference sequence). CDR3 size: 13 residues. V shed 5 bases and J 6 bases; nucleotides not matched to a gene: 6. The CDR3 DNA reads as TGCAGTGCTCCTAGCGGGGGGACGGTCGAGCAGTACTTC. The encoded protein is CSAPSGGTVEQYF.